The clone carrying this T cell receptor (beta chain) was recorded at least ten times. The CDR3 contains 13 residues. V lost 7 bases and J lost 0; bases outside the gene matches: 3. Primed by a sample-barcoded 5' primer and a J-beta primer mix, a second PCR proceeded for roughly 6 to 12 cycles. From the 5' RACE reads, TCRdb called clonotypes with MiXCR, one entry per CDR3 protein. The sample records around 1,700,000 distinct CDR3 sequences, approximately 30% being singletons. This sample is part of a study of blood T cells in healthy people across ages. The TCR sequence derives from a woman aged 25 to 45 in good health. The sample comprised blood. This chain links TRBV12-3 or TRBV12-4 with TRBJ2-7; 7 bases are a match to TRBD1. The CDR3 spells CASMDRNSYEQYF. CDR3 DNA sequence: TGTGCCAGCATGGACAGGAACTCCTACGAGCAGTACTTC.